This paragraph reports one T cell receptor beta chain. Its matching antigen is unknown. The data stem from a study of cytomegalovirus exposure and HLA in healthy donors. The PCR employed 60 Vbeta primers together with 13 Jbeta primers. Assay used: immunoSEQ multiplex PCR; TCRdb lists only in-frame clones, some missing. The repertoire holds approximately 150,000 clones, with 84% as singletons. General observations from the study: Analyzed later, association rates of TCRs varied across HLA loci, with DRB1 most and HLA-C fewest. Looking again later, the authors saw that most CMV-associated TCR beta chains seemed HLA-restricted. There were a few CMV-associated chains whose specificity for CMV antigens was confirmed in vitro.

Sequenced material: PBMCs. This clonotype was obtained from a girl between 10 and 17 years old in good health and CMV-seropositive.

CDR3 amino acids: CASSQEGAYSNQPQHF. CDR3 nucleotide sequence: TGCGCCAGCAGCCAAGAAGGGGCTTATAGCAATCAGCCCCAGCATTTT. This chain uses TRBV4-1 with TRBJ1-5; a weak D match, TRBD1 (5 bases). Germline-derived CDR1 and CDR2 are MGHRA and YSYEKL. The CDR3 spans 16 residues. The ends were cut back, 0 bases at V and 0 bases at J, with 9 bases in the middle.